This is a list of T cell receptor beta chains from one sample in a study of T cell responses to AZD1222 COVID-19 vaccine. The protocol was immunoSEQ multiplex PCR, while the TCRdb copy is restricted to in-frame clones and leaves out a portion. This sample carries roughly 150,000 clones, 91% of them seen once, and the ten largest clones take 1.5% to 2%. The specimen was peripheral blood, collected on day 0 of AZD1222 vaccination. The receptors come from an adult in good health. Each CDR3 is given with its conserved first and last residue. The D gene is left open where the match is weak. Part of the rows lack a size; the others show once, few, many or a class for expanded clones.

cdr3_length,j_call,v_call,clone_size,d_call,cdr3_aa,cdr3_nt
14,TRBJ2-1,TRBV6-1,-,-,CASSEDGYYNEQFF,TGTGCCAGCAGTGAAGACGGGTACTACAATGAGCAGTTCTTC
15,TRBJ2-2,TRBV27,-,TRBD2,CASSLAGALTGELFF,TGTGCCAGCAGTTTAGCGGGAGCGCTCACCGGGGAGCTGTTTTTT
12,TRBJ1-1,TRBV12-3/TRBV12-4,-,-,CASSLVVFEAFF,TGTGCCAGCAGTTTGGTAGTTTTTGAAGCTTTCTTT
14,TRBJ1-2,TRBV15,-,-,CATSTRETRYGYTF,TGTGCCACCAGCACAAGGGAGACGCGATATGGCTACACCTTC
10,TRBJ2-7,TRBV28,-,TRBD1,CATLRGQQYF,TGTGCCACTCTCAGGGGGCAGCAGTACTTC
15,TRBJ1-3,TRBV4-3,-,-,CASSQGSDSGNTIYF,TGCGCCAGCAGCCAAGGGTCAGACTCTGGAAACACCATATATTTT
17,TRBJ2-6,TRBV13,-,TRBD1,CARTYRGHGSGANVLTF,TGTGCCAGGACTTACAGGGGGCATGGGTCTGGGGCCAACGTCCTGACTTTC
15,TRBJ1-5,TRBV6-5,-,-,CASRTDRYSNQPQHF,TGTGCCAGCAGAACCGACCGTTATAGCAATCAGCCCCAGCATTTT
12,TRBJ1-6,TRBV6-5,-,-,CASRGLNSPLHF,TGTGCCAGCAGGGGTCTTAATTCACCCCTCCACTTT
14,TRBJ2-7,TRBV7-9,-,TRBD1,CASSLGGTAYEQYF,TGTGCCAGCAGCTTAGGTGGGACAGCCTACGAGCAGTACTTC
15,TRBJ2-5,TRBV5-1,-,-,CASSPLGGSQETQYF,TGCGCCAGCAGCCCCCTAGGCGGCAGCCAAGAGACCCAGTACTTC
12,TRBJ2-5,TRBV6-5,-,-,CASGGRQETQYF,TGTGCCAGCGGGGGGCGACAAGAGACCCAGTACTTC
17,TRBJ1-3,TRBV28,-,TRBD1,CASSLALPGQGADTIYF,TGTGCCAGCAGTTTAGCCTTACCGGGACAGGGGGCCGACACCATATATTTT
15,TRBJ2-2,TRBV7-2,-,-,CASSLGQANTGELFF,TGTGCCAGCAGCTTAGGACAGGCGAACACCGGGGAGCTGTTTTTT
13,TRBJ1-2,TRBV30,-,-,CAWSIAGAGGYTF,TGTGCCTGGAGTATCGCTGGGGCAGGTGGCTACACCTTC
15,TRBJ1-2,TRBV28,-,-,CASSLSPDPYYGYTF,TGTGCCAGCAGTTTATCACCGGATCCTTACTATGGCTACACCTTC
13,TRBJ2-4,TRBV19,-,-,CASRPIDHNIQYF,TGTGCCAGTAGACCAATAGACCACAACATTCAGTACTTC
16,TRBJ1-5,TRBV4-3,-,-,CASSQDHSPVRQPQHF,TGCGCCAGCAGCCAAGATCATTCCCCGGTACGCCAGCCCCAGCATTTT
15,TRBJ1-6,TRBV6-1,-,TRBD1,CASSERQGDNSPLHF,TGTGCCAGCAGTGAACGGCAGGGGGATAATTCACCCCTCCACTTT
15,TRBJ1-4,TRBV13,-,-,CASSNRAPTNEKLFF,TGTGCCAGCTCTAACCGGGCGCCAACTAATGAAAAACTGTTTTTT
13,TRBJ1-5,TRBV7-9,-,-,CASSGNSNQPQHF,TGTGCCAGCAGTGGGAATAGCAATCAGCCCCAGCATTTT
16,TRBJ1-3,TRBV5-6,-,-,CASILLGGGTGNTIYF,TGTGCCAGCATCCTCCTCGGAGGGGGTACTGGAAACACCATATATTTT
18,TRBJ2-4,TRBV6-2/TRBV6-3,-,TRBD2,CASSYQQLGLGTSRIQYF,TGTGCCAGCAGTTACCAGCAGTTAGGTCTTGGGACTAGCAGAATTCAGTACTTC
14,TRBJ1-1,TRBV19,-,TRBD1,CASSITGENTEAFF,TGTGCCAGTAGTATAACAGGGGAGAACACTGAAGCTTTCTTT
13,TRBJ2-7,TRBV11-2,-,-,CASSPGTRYEQYF,TGTGCCAGCAGCCCAGGGACGAGGTACGAGCAGTACTTC
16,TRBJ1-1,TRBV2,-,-,CASSVRQAEMNTEAFF,TGTGCCAGCAGTGTACGACAGGCAGAGATGAACACTGAAGCTTTCTTT
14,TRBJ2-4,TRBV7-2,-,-,CASSPQVAKNIQYF,TGTGCCAGCAGCCCCCAAGTAGCCAAAAACATTCAGTACTTC
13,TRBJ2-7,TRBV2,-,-,CASSEDLSYEQYF,TGTGCCAGCAGTGAAGACCTCTCCTACGAGCAGTACTTC
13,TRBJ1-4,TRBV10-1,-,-,CASSVSGDEKLFF,TGCGCCAGCAGTGTCTCAGGGGATGAAAAACTGTTTTTT
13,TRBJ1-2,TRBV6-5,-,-,CASSLSGDYGYTF,TGTGCCAGCAGCTTATCGGGGGACTATGGCTACACCTTC
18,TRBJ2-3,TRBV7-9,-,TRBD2,CASSVRRLAGGATDTQYF,TGTGCCAGCAGCGTCCGGCGACTAGCGGGGGGGGCCACAGATACGCAGTATTTT
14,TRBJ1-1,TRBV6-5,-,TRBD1,CASRAGQGNTEAFF,TGTGCCAGCAGGGCGGGACAGGGGAACACTGAAGCTTTCTTT
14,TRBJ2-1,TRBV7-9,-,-,CASSLDTHKHEQFF,TGTGCCAGCAGCTTAGATACCCACAAGCATGAGCAGTTCTTC
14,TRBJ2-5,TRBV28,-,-,CASSFGGGEETQYF,TGTGCCAGCAGTTTTGGCGGCGGCGAAGAGACCCAGTACTTC
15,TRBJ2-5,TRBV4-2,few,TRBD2,CASSQPGLGEETQYF,TGTGCCAGCAGCCAACCGGGACTAGGGGAAGAGACCCAGTACTTC
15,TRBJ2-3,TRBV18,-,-,CASSPTLGGRDTQYF,TGTGCCAGCTCACCCACACTTGGGGGACGAGATACGCAGTATTTT
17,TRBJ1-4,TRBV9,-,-,CASSVGATDRPNEKLFF,TGTGCCAGCAGCGTAGGGGCCACGGACCGACCTAATGAAAAACTGTTTTTT
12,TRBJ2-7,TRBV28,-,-,CASSFTNYEQYF,TGTGCCAGCAGTTTTACGAACTACGAGCAGTACTTC
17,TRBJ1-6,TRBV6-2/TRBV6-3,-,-,CASSPFGRSSYNSPLHF,TGTGCCAGCAGTCCCTTTGGGAGAAGCTCCTATAATTCACCCCTCCACTTT
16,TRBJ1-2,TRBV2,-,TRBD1,CASSPRTGRNSYGYTF,TGTGCCAGCAGTCCCCGGACAGGGCGGAATTCTTATGGCTACACCTTC
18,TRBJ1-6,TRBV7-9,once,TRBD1,CASSMPPGQGRADSPLHF,TGTGCCAGCAGCATGCCTCCGGGACAGGGTAGAGCGGATTCACCCCTCCACTTT
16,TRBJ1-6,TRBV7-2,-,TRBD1,CASSSPGTGYNSPLHF,TGTGCCAGCAGCTCCCCCGGGACAGGGTATAATTCACCCCTCCACTTT
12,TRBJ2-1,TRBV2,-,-,CASSRGLGEQFF,TGTGCCAGCAGCAGAGGGTTGGGGGAGCAGTTCTTC
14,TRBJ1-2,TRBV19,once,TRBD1,CASSIGQGAYGYTF,TGTGCCAGTAGTATTGGTCAGGGGGCGTACGGCTACACCTTC
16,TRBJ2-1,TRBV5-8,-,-,CASSFWGLTQTPEQFF,TGTGCCAGCAGCTTCTGGGGCCTCACCCAGACCCCCGAGCAGTTCTTC